Listed here are 10 T cell receptor beta chains from one sample, sequenced in a study of blood T cell repertoires in COVID-19. TCRdb's copy holds only in-frame clones and misses some; the assay was immunoSEQ multiplex PCR. The profile covers some 250,000 clones, with around nine tenths appearing a single time and 5.2% taken by the ten largest. Sample: peripheral blood. The receptors shown here come from a woman aged 55 to 70 with COVID-19, enrolled during active disease.

This chain connects TRBV20-1 to TRBJ2-1; D is unclear. CDR1 is DFQATT and CDR2 is SNEGSKA in the germline V gene (reference sequence). Trimming pared 5 bases from V and 5 bases from J, leaving 7 bases between. The CDR3 extends over 11 amino acids. The CDR3 reads CSAALHNEQFF. CDR3 in DNA: TGCAGTGCTGCTCTACACAATGAGCAGTTCTTC.

The rearrangement links TRBV6-1 to TRBJ2-3, with D hard to call. Between the trimmed V and J ends, which lost 1 base and 9 bases, there was a span of 20 bases. Looked up from germline, CDR1 is MNHNS and CDR2 is SASEGT. The CDR3 consists of 16 residues. The CDR3 DNA reads TGTGCCAGCAGTGAAGGCATTCCCCCTCCCCGGGTCACGCAGTATTTT. It codes for CASSEGIPPPRVTQYF.

The chain links TRBV18 to TRBJ2-2, with 9 positions matching TRBD2. This CDR3 spans 15 amino acids. The J segment lost 1 base and the V segment lost 6 bases, leaving 3 bases of the junction unmatched. Germline V gene lookup returns CDR1 KGHSH and CDR2 LQKENI. The DNA of the CDR3 is TGTGCCAGCTCCGAAGCGGGAGGGAACACCGGGGAGCTGTTTTTT. Translating it yields CASSEAGGNTGELFF.

The chain is built from TRBV20-1 and TRBJ1-1; 7 bases align to TRBD1. Trimming took 3 bases from V and 6 from J; bases not matched to a gene: 4. The CDR3 has 12 residues. The germline V gene has CDR1 DFQATT and CDR2 SNEGSKA (reference sequence). CDR3 DNA sequence: TGCAGTGCTAGTAGACAGGGTTCTGAAGCTTTCTTT. Its translation: CSASRQGSEAFF.

The chain couples TRBV3-1 (or the pseudogene TRBV3-2) to TRBJ1-2, with D possibly TRBD1 on 6 matching bases. Deletions cut 4 bases from V and 2 bases from J, with 8 bases between. Germline CDR1 is LGHDT and CDR2 is YNNKEL (reference sequence). This CDR3 region has 13 residues. CDR3 in amino acids: CASSRDRNYGYTF. CDR3 DNA sequence: TGTGCCAGCAGCCGTGACAGGAACTATGGCTACACCTTC.

CDR3 in amino acids: CACGTSGGGELFF. CDR3 in DNA: TGTGCTTGTGGGACTAGCGGAGGTGGGGAGCTGTTTTTT. V usage is TRBV12-3 or TRBV12-4 and J usage is TRBJ2-2, with TRBD2 matching over 11 bases. The CDR3 sequence is 13 residues long.

The V gene is TRBV11-2, the J gene TRBJ2-1; 12 bases map to TRBD2. The ends lost 0 bases at V and 8 bases at J; junction bases unmatched: 5. Germline values: CDR1 SGHAT, CDR2 FQNNGV. The CDR3 has 16 amino acids. The CDR3 DNA reads TGTGCCAGCAGCTTAGATCTAGCGGGAGGGGGTCATGAGCAGTTCTTC. Protein sequence: CASSLDLAGGGHEQFF.

In its sample, this clone was seen many times. One junction end disagrees with the germline gene, perhaps due to a read error. The V and J genes are TRBV6-6 and TRBJ2-7, with 8 bases lining up with TRBD2. Germline loops: CDR1 MNHNY, CDR2 SVGAGI (reference sequence). This CDR3 region has 12 residues. The CDR3 coding sequence is TGTGCCAGCAGTTCCCCCTCGGGGGGGTCATGGTTC. Translation gives CASSSPSGGSWF.

The J gene is TRBJ1-6, the V gene TRBV5-1; 8 bases fit TRBD1. Trimming removed 4 bases from V and 10 bases from J; junction bases left unmatched: 10. The CDR3 totals 15 residues. The germline V gene encodes CDR1 SGHRS and CDR2 YFSETQ. DNA of the CDR3: TGCGCCAGCAGCACCCGACAGGGGCTGGACTCACCCCTCCACTTT. It specifies CASSTRQGLDSPLHF.

This chain links TRBV9 with TRBJ1-5; 9 nucleotides agree with TRBD1. The CDR3 covers 16 residues. V lost 4 bases, J lost 2 bases, and 7 bases stayed unmatched. Germline loops: CDR1 SGDLS, CDR2 YYNGEE. DNA for the CDR3: TGTGCCAGCAGCCCCGGGACAGGGTCGCGCAATCAGCCCCAGCATTTT. Residues: CASSPGTGSRNQPQHF.